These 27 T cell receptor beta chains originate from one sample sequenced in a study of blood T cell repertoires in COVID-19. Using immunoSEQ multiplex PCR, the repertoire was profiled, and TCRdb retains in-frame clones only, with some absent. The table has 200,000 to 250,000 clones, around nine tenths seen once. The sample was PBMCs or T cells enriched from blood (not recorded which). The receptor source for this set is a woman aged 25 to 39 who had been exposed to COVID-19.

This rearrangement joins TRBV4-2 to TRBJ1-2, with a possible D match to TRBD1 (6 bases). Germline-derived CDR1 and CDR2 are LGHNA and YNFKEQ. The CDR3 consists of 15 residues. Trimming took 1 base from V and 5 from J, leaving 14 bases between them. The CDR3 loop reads CASSQGEGVGYGYTF. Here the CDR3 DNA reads TGTGCCAGCAGCCAAGGCGAGGGGGTTGGTTATGGCTACACCTTC.

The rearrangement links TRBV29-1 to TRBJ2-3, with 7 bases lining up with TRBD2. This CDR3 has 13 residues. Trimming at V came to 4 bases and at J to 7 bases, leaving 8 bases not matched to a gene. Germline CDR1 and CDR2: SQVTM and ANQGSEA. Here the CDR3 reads CSVGLAEPYTQYF. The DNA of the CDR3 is TGCAGCGTTGGGCTAGCGGAGCCCTATACGCAGTATTTT.

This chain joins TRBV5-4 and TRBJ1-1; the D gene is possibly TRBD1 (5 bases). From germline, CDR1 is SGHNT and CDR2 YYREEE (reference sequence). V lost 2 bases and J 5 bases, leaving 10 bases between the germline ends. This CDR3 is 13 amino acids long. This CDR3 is CASSLWGGTEAFF. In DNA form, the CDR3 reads TGTGCCAGCAGCTTATGGGGGGGGACTGAAGCTTTCTTT.

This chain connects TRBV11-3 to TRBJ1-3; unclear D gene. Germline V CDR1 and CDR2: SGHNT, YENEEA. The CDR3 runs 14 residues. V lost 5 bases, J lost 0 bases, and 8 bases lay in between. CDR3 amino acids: CASSPSYSGNTIYF. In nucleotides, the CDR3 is TGTGCCAGCAGCCCTTCTTACTCTGGAAACACCATATATTTT.

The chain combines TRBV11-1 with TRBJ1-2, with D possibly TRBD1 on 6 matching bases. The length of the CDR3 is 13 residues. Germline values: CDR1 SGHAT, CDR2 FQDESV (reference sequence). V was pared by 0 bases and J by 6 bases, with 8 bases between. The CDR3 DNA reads TGTGCCAGCAGCTTAGCACAGGGCAATGGCTACACCTTC. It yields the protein CASSLAQGNGYTF.

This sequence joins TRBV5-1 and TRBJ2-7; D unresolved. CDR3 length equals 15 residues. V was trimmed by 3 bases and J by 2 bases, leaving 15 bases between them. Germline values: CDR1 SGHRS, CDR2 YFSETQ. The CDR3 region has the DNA TGCGCCAGCAGCTCTACCCTGGGCGCTACCTACGAGCAGTACTTC. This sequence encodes CASSSTLGATYEQYF. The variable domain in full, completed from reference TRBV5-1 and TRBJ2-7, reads KAGVTQTPRYLIKTRGQQVTLSCSPISGHRSVSWYQQTPGQGLQFLFEYFSETQRNKGNFPGRFSGRQFSNSRSEMNVSTLELGDSALYLCASSSTLGATYEQYFGPGTRLTVT.

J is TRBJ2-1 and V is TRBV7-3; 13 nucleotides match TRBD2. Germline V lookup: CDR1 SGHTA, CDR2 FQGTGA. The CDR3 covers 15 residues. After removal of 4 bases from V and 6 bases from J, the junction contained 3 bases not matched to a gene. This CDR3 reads CASSSGLAGINEQFF. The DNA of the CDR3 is TGTGCCAGCAGCTCGGGACTAGCGGGGATCAATGAGCAGTTCTTC.

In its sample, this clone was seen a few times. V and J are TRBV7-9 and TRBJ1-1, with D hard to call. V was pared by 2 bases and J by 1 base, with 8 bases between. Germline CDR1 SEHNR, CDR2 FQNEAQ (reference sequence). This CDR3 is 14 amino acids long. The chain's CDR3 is CASSLHDTNTEAFF. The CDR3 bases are TGTGCCAGCAGCTTACACGACACGAACACTGAAGCTTTCTTT.

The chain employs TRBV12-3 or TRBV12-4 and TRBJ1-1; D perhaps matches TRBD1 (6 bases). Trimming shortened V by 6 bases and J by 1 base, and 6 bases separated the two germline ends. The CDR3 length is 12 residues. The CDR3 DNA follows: TGTGCCAGCAGCAGGGGGAACACTGAAGCTTTCTTT. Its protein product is CASSRGNTEAFF.

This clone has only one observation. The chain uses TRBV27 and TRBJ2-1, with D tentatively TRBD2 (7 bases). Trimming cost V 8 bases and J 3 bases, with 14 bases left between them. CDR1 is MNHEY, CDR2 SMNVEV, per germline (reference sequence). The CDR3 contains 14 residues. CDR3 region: CASRAGASYNEQFF. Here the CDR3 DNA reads TGTGCCAGCCGGGCGGGGGCCAGCTACAATGAGCAGTTCTTC.

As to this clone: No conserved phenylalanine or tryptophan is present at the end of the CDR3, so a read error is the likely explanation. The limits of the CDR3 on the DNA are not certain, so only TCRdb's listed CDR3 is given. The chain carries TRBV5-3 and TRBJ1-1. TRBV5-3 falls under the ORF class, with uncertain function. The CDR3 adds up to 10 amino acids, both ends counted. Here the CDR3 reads CARSSPLRAS.

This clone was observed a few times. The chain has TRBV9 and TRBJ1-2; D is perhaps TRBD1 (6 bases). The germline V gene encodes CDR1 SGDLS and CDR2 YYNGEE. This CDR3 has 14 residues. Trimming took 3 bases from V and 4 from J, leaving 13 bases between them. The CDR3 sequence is CASSGGGIGYGYTF. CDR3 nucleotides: TGTGCCAGCAGCGGAGGGGGAATTGGCTATGGCTACACCTTC.

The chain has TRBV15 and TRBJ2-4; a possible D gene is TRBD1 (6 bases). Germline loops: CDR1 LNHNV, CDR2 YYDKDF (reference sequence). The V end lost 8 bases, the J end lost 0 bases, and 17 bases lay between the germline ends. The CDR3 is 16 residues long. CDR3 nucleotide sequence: TGTGCCACCCGCGCGTGGGGGCAACTAGCCAAAAACATTCAGTACTTC. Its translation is CATRAWGQLAKNIQYF.

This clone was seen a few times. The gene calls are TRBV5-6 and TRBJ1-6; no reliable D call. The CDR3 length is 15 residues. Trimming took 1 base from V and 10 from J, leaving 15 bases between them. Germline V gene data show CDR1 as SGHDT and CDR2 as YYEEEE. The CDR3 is CASSLPGWGESPLHF. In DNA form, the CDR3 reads TGTGCCAGCAGCTTGCCGGGGTGGGGAGAATCACCCCTCCACTTT.

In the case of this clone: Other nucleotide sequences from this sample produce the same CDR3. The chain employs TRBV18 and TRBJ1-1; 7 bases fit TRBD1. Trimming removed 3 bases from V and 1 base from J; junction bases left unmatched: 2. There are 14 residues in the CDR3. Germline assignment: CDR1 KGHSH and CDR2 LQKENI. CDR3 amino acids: CASSPRDRNTEAFF. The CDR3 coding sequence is TGTGCCAGCTCACCCCGGGACAGGAACACTGAAGCTTTCTTT.

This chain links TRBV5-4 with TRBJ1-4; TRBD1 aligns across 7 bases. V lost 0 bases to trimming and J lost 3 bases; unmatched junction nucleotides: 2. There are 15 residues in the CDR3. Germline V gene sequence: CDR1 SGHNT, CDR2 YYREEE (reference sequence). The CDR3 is CASSLGQGANEKLFF. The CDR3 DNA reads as TGTGCCAGCAGCTTGGGACAGGGTGCTAATGAAAAACTGTTTTTT.

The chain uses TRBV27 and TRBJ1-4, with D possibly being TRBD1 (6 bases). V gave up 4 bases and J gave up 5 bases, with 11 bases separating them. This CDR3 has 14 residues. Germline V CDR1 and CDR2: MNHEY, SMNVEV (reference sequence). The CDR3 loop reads CASSWGLGNEKLFF. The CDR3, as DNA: TGTGCCAGCAGTTGGGGGCTGGGAAATGAAAAACTGTTTTTT. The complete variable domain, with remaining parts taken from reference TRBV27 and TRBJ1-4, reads EAQVTQNPRYLITVTGKKLTVTCSQNMNHEYMSWYRQDPGLGLRQIYYSMNVEVTDKGDVPEGYKVSRKEKRNFPLILESPSPNQTSLYFCASSWGLGNEKLFFGSGTQLSVL.

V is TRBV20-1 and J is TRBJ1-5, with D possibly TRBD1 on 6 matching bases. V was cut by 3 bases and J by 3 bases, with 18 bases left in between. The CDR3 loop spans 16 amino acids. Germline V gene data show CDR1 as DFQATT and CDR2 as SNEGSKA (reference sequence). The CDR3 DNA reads TGCAGTGCTAGTCCGGGGGGCTCAGGTTTCAATCAGCCCCAGCATTTT. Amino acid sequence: CSASPGGSGFNQPQHF.

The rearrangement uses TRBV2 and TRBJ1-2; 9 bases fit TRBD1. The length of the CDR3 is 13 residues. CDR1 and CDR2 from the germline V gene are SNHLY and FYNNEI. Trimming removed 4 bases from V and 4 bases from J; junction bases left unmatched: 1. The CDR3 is CASSGDRAYGYTF. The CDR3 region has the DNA TGTGCCAGCAGTGGGGACAGGGCCTATGGCTACACCTTC. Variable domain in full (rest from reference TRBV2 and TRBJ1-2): EPEVTQTPSHQVTQMGQEVILRCVPISNHLYFYWYRQILGQKVEFLVSFYNNEISEKSEIFDDQFSVERPDGSNFTLKIRSTKLEDSAMYFCASSGDRAYGYTFGSGTRLTVV.

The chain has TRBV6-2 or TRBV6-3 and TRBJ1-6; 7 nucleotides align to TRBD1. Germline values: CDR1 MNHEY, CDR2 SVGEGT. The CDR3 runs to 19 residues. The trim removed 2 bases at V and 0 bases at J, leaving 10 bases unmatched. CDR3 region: CASSYRTDRAPSYNSPLHF. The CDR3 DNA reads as TGTGCCAGCAGTTACCGGACCGACAGGGCCCCCTCCTATAATTCACCCCTCCACTTT.

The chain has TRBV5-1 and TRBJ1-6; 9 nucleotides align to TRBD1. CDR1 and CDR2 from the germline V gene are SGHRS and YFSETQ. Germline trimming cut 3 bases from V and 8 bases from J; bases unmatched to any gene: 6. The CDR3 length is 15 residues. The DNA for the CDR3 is TGCGCCAGCAGCTGGGCTACAGGGGGCGATTCACCCCTCCACTTT. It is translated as CASSWATGGDSPLHF.

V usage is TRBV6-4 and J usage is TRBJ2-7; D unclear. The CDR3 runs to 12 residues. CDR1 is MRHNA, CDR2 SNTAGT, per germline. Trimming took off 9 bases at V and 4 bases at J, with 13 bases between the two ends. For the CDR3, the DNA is TGTGCCAGTCCCGAATCTCGGTACGAGCAGTACTTC. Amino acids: CASPESRYEQYF.

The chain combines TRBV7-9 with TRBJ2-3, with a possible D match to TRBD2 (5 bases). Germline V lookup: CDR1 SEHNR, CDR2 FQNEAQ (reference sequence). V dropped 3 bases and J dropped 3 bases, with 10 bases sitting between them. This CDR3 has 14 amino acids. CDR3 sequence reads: CASSFQRATDTQYF. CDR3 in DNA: TGTGCCAGCAGCTTTCAGAGGGCGACAGATACGCAGTATTTT.

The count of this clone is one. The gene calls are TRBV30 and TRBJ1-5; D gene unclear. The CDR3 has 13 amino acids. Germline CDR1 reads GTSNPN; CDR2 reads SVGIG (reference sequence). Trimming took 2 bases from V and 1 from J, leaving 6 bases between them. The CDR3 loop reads CAWSSVSNQPQHF. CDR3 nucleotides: TGTGCCTGGAGTAGCGTGAGCAATCAGCCCCAGCATTTT.

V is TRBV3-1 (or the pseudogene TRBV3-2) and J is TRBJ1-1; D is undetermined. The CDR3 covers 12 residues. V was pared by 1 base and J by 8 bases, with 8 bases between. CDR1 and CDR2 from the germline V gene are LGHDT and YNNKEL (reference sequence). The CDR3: CASSQGIQEAFF. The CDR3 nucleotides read TGTGCCAGCAGCCAAGGGATACAGGAAGCTTTCTTT.

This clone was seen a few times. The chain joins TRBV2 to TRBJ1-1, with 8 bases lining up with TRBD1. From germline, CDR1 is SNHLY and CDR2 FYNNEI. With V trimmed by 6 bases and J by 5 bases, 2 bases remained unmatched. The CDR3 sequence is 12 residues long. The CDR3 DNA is TGTGCCAGCAGCACAGGGGGAACTGAAGCTTTCTTT. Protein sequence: CASSTGGTEAFF.

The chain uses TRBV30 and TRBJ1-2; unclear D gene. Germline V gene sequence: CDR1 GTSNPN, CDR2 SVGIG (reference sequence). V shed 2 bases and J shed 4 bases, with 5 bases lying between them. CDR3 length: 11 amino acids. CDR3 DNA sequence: TGTGCCTGGAGTTTTCTCTATGGCTACACCTTC. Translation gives CAWSFLYGYTF.